The rows below give T cell receptor beta chains drawn from one sample of a study of cytomegalovirus exposure and HLA in healthy donors. The data were produced by immunoSEQ multiplex PCR, yet TCRdb's version contains in-frame clones alone and is incomplete. The sample shows 100,000 or so clones, about 72% of them seen only once. Sequenced sample: PBMCs. The receptors stem from a man aged 25 to 45 in good health and CMV-seronegative. Each CDR3 is given with its conserved first and last residue. A D gene is named only where the DNA matches it firmly. Only some rows state a clone size, as once, few, many or a class for expanded clones.

TRBV7-9	NA	NA	TRBJ1-4	TGTGCCAGCATGCACTGGGGGGCAACTAATGAAAAACTGTTTTTT	CASMHWGATNEKLFF
TRBV5-1	NA	few	TRBJ2-5	TGCGCCAGCAGCTTGGGAGTTGAGGAGACCCAGTACTTC	CASSLGVEETQYF
TRBV28	NA	NA	TRBJ1-1	TGTGCCAGCAGTCCGGCGGGGCGGTCCACTGAAGCTTTCTTT	CASSPAGRSTEAFF
TRBV4-1	NA	NA	TRBJ2-5	TGCGCCAGCAGCCAAGTTGGCCTCACCCAGTACTTC	CASSQVGLTQYF
TRBV5-8	TRBD1	NA	TRBJ2-1	TGTGCCAGCAGCTTGGAACAGGGGGCCTACAATGAGCAGTTCTTC	CASSLEQGAYNEQFF
TRBV6-6	NA	NA	TRBJ1-1	TGTGCCAGCAGTTTAGGTCAGGGCTACACTGAAGCTTTCTTT	CASSLGQGYTEAFF
TRBV4-1	NA	NA	TRBJ1-1	TGCGCCAGCAGCCCAGCAGGGATTACTGAAGCTTTCTTT	CASSPAGITEAFF
TRBV30	NA	NA	TRBJ2-7	TGTGCCTGGACTGGCCGCAGGTCCTACGAGCAGTACTTC	CAWTGRRSYEQYF
TRBV16	TRBD1	NA	TRBJ2-1	TGTGCCAGCAGCCAAAACAGGGGAAATGAGCAGTTCTTC	CASSQNRGNEQFF
TRBV5-1	NA	NA	TRBJ2-3	TGCGCCAGCAGCTTGACAGGACCGGAGGATACGCAGTATTTT	CASSLTGPEDTQYF
TRBV7-2	TRBD2	NA	TRBJ2-1	TGTGCCAGCAGCCGCGGACTAGCGGGCCAAAGGGAGCAGTTCTTC	CASSRGLAGQREQFF
TRBV2	NA	NA	TRBJ2-1	TGTGCCAGCAGTGAAGTAGGGGCTAGCGACTACAATGAGCAGTTCTTC	CASSEVGASDYNEQFF
TRBV30	NA	NA	TRBJ1-3	TGTGCCTGGGGACGGGACTCTGGAAACACCATATATTTT	CAWGRDSGNTIYF
TRBV19	NA	NA	TRBJ1-3	TGTGCCAGTAGTTCCACGAGGGCGGCTGGAAACACCATATATTTT	CASSSTRAAGNTIYF
TRBV29-1	NA	NA	TRBJ1-4	TGCAGCGCCCGACAGGACACTGAAAAACTGTTTTTT	CSARQDTEKLFF
TRBV2	TRBD1	NA	TRBJ1-2	TGTGCCAGCAGTGAAACAGGGGGTGGCTACACCTTC	CASSETGGGYTF
TRBV27	TRBD1	NA	TRBJ2-7	TGTGCCAGCAGTTCCCTCCCGGGACAGGGTTCCTACGAGCAGTACTTC	CASSSLPGQGSYEQYF
TRBV19	NA	NA	TRBJ1-1	TGTGCCAGTGTCCTGCCGGGACATGAAGCTTTCTTT	CASVLPGHEAFF
TRBV30	TRBD1	NA	TRBJ1-5	TGTGCCTGGAGCGACCCATTCAAGGGGGCGGTTCCCCAGCATTTT	CAWSDPFKGAVPQHF
TRBV5-4	TRBD2	NA	TRBJ2-7	TGTGCCAGCAGCTCCCGGGGGGGGGCCGAGCAGTACTTC	CASSSRGGAEQYF
TRBV5-1	TRBD2	NA	TRBJ2-5	TGCGCCAGCAGCTTGGCAGGACTAGCGGGAGATTTCGGAGAGACCCAGTACTTC	CASSLAGLAGDFGETQYF
TRBV28	TRBD1	NA	TRBJ2-3	TGTGCCAGCAGCCCGGACAGGATCACAGATACGCAGTATTTT	CASSPDRITDTQYF
TRBV2	NA	NA	TRBJ1-5	TGTGCCAGCAGTGCTTTGGGAGCTGATCAGCCCCAGCATTTT	CASSALGADQPQHF
TRBV27	TRBD1	NA	TRBJ2-3	TGTGCCAGCAGTTTCCAACAGGGGACAGGCACAGATACGCAGTATTTT	CASSFQQGTGTDTQYF
TRBV7-9	NA	NA	TRBJ1-4	TGTGCCAGCAGCTTAGGACAGGTGCGAGCCTCGAATGAAAAACTGTTTTTT	CASSLGQVRASNEKLFF
TRBV4-1	NA	few	TRBJ1-2	TGCGCCAGCAGCCGCGCGACACAGGCTAACTATGGCTACACCTTC	CASSRATQANYGYTF
TRBV29-1	NA	NA	TRBJ2-3	TGCAGCGTTGAACAGGGGCCAGATACGCAGTATTTT	CSVEQGPDTQYF
TRBV19	NA	NA	TRBJ1-2	TGTGCCAGTAGTATTTCGGGACTAAACTATGGCTACACCTTC	CASSISGLNYGYTF
TRBV29-1	NA	NA	TRBJ2-2	TGCAGCGTTGAAAAGGGGGACGGGGAGCTGTTTTTT	CSVEKGDGELFF
TRBV4-2	NA	NA	TRBJ1-5	TGTGCCAGCAGCCAAGAGGCAGACAATCAGCCCCAGCATTTT	CASSQEADNQPQHF
TRBV4-1	NA	NA	TRBJ2-6	TGCGCCAGCAGCCAACCAGGGTCCGGGGCCAACGTCCTGACTTTC	CASSQPGSGANVLTF
TRBV30	TRBD2	NA	TRBJ2-2	TGTGCCTGGAGCGCCTCTGGCGGGGGGCTTAGCGGGGAGCTGTTTTTT	CAWSASGGGLSGELFF
TRBV2	TRBD1	NA	TRBJ1-1	TGTGCCAGCAGTGGGGGACAGGGGGCGCCTGGGGGCACTGAAGCTTTCTTT	CASSGGQGAPGGTEAFF
TRBV29-1	NA	NA	TRBJ1-1	TGCAGCGTTGAAGATAGGGGAGGGACTGAAGCTTTCTTT	CSVEDRGGTEAFF
TRBV28	NA	once	TRBJ2-7	TGTGCCAGCAGTAAACTTACCCCCCCCGACAGGCCCTACGAGCAGTACTTC	CASSKLTPPDRPYEQYF
TRBV7-2	NA	once	TRBJ1-6	TGTGCCAGCAGCTTAATTGGGGGCGACTTTAATTCACCCCTCCACTTT	CASSLIGGDFNSPLHF
TRBV27	TRBD1	NA	TRBJ2-7	TGTGCCAGCCGGGACAGCATCTACGAGCAGTACTTC	CASRDSIYEQYF
TRBV7-8	TRBD1	NA	TRBJ1-1	TGTGCCAGCAGCCTAGAACGGACAGGATGGACTGAAGCTTTCTTT	CASSLERTGWTEAFF
TRBV10-3	NA	NA	TRBJ1-5	TGTGCCATCAGTGAGTCCTGGCGGAGTAGCAATCAGCCCCAGCATTTT	CAISESWRSSNQPQHF
TRBV10-3	TRBD1	NA	TRBJ1-2	TGTGCCATCAGTTCAGACAGGGGCCATGGCTACACCTTC	CAISSDRGHGYTF
TRBV10-3	NA	few	TRBJ1-1	TGTGCCATCAGTTCGGACACGACTGAAGCTTTCTTT	CAISSDTTEAFF
TRBV2	NA	NA	TRBJ2-4	TGTGCCAGCAACGACGGGGCCAAAAACATTCAGTACTTC	CASNDGAKNIQYF
TRBV9	NA	few	TRBJ1-5	TGTGCCAGCAGCTCAGGATATCAGCCCCAGCATTTT	CASSSGYQPQHF
TRBV15	NA	few	TRBJ1-1	TGTGCCACCAGCAGAATCAGGGAGAACACTGAAGCTTTCTTT	CATSRIRENTEAFF
TRBV19	NA	once	TRBJ1-6	TGTGCCAGTAGAATGGGCGGGCAGGGAGGGTCACCCCTCCACTTT	CASRMGGQGGSPLHF
TRBV6-4	NA	NA	TRBJ2-5	TGTGCCATCCATCCGAAGAGGCAAGAGACCCAGTACTTC	CAIHPKRQETQYF
TRBV4-2	TRBD2	many	TRBJ2-5	TGTGCCAGCAGCCAAGATGCGGGGGGGCCAGAGACCCAGTACTTC	CASSQDAGGPETQYF
TRBV4-1	NA	NA	TRBJ2-7	TGCGCCAGCAGCCAAATTACTAGCCTCGAGCAGTACTTC	CASSQITSLEQYF